The 2 T cell receptor beta chains reported below all come from one sample, sequenced in a study of identifying expanded T cells in peripheral blood. This table comes from immunoSEQ multiplex PCR, and its TCRdb copy is limited to in-frame clones, with some not included. Among roughly 120,000 clones, less than 90% were seen once, and the ten largest hold about 8.6%. The source material was blood. These receptors all come from a person between 18 and 75 years old in good health.

The chain uses TRBV7-9 and TRBJ1-1; possibly TRBD1 for D (6 bases). Per the germline V gene, CDR1 is SEHNR and CDR2 is FQNEAQ (reference sequence). This CDR3 has 13 residues. V was pared by 5 bases and J by 5 bases, with 12 bases between. CDR3 loop: CASSLVRGTEAFF. As DNA, the CDR3 is TGTGCCAGCAGCCTTGTCAGGGGAACTGAAGCTTTCTTT. The entire variable domain, with the rest obtained from reference TRBV7-9 and TRBJ1-1, is as follows: DTGVSQNPRHKITKRGQNVTFRCDPISEHNRLYWYRQTLGQGPEFLTYFQNEAQLEKSRLLSDRFSAERPKGSFSTLEIQRTEQGDSAMYLCASSLVRGTEAFFGQGTRLTVV.

V and J are TRBV5-8 and TRBJ1-2; the D gene is possibly TRBD1 (6 bases). CDR3 length equals 13 residues. Trimming removed 4 bases at V and 8 bases at J, with 15 bases between. The germline gives CDR1 SGHTS, CDR2 YDEGEE. CDR3 residues: CASSLRGLGGYTF. The CDR3 DNA sequence: TGTGCCAGCAGCCTGAGGGGGTTAGGGGGCTACACCTTC. Full variable domain (rest looked up from reference TRBV5-8 and TRBJ1-2): EAGVTQSPTHLIKTRGQQATLRCSPISGHTSVYWYQQALGLGLQFLLWYDEGEERNRGNFPPRFSGRQFPNYSSELNVNALELEDSALYLCASSLRGLGGYTFGSGTRLTVV.